This T cell receptor (beta chain) was sequenced during a study of cytotoxic CD8 clonotypes in ibrutinib-treated CLL (dated by TCRdb to the early 2020s). For the study in its entirety: In this cohort, approximately 15 patients were treatment-naive and ten to eleven were relapsed/refractory, while some 18 had unmutated IGHV. Longitudinal samples were available for about 30% of the roughly 86 trial participants. Every sample from remission and from progressive disease was obtained while the patients were still on ibrutinib. The response samples were drawn at a median of roughly twelve months into treatment, with a range of about 6 to 40 months. Partial responses were observed in 24 patients and complete responses in 2; after a median follow-up of roughly 62 months, remission was maintained in 14 patients and progression was observed in 12. On average, each sample had some 250,000 productive templates and more than 75,000 productive rearrangements. Cryopreserved peripheral blood mononuclear cells were collected before treatment, at response, and at either disease progression or sustained remission.

This clone was observed at least ten times. What this receptor recognizes is not known. No base qualities exist here, and no much larger clone lies one base off it. On a MiSeq, deep resolution sequencing aimed for a depth between 1 in 1 million and 1 in 200,000 T cells, with each clonotype covered about 9.2x on average. The immunoSEQ hsTCRB Kit was used to generate the TCR beta libraries. The original pipeline was this. The data were analyzed with ImmunoSEQ Analyzer and ImmunoSEQ Data Assistant, and V, D and J gene assignments followed IMGT definitions. Clonality, which ranges from 0 to 1, was calculated as one minus the normalized Shannon entropy of productive rearrangement frequencies. Only overrepresented clonotypes making up at least 0.05% of the repertoire of each patient were included in the public clonotype analysis. Repertoires from approximately 13 age-matched healthy donors in immuneACCESS were used as clonality controls. TCRdb carries this immuneACCESS record with in-frame sequences only. Its versions omit some clonotypes, under half of them owing to an unresolved V gene in the studies checked, with the rest unexplained. That table is the source of V, J and clone size, and D and trimming were worked out from the DNA. The sample table lists some 65,000 clones, roughly 57% of them with a count of one. Of the sample, roughly 14% is held by the ten largest clones.

Compared with germline, V lacks 6 bases and J lacks 4 bases; bases without a gene match: 6. The germline V gene supplies CDR1 MDHEN and CDR2 SYDVKM. The CDR3 sequence holds 15 residues, the cysteine and phenylalanine included. Just CDR3 DNA is preserved here, 45 bases in frame from base 1. Beyond this particular receptor, the publication reports: Sampling times were not matched between sustained-remission and progressing patients, and lymph node repertoires were not studied. Public clonotypes were rare and either contracted or stayed stable during treatment, and the rise in clonality at ibrutinib response reflected the expansion of private clonotypes. Baseline clonality was found to be higher than that of age-matched healthy donors and was strongly correlated with circulating CD8+ T-cell counts. At ibrutinib response clonality went up, during sustained remission it held steady, and at progression it dropped back toward baseline.

The sample's time point, from its label and the paper: approximately eleven months on ibrutinib. For TCR beta library preparation, around 2 micrograms of genomic DNA were isolated from cryopreserved PBMCs. Longitudinal blood samples from CLL patients on ibrutinib monotherapy were analyzed using high-throughput TCR beta sequencing. The patients took part in an open-label, single-center phase 2 trial of ibrutinib monotherapy. Sequencing used PBMCs, obtained after 12 months of ibrutinib treatment. The rearranged chain carries TRBV28 and TRBJ2-7; the central 13 bases match TRBD2. This sequence originates from a human donor with chronic lymphocytic leukemia. The DNA sequence is TGTGCCAGCAGGCGTACTAGCGGGAGGGCATACGAGCAGTACTTC. It specifies CASRRTSGRAYEQYF.